This entry describes one TCR beta chain. Its target is unknown. The source of the sample is a study of T cell responses to AZD1222 COVID-19 vaccine. Study-level results: Targeting of unmutated variant regions was reportedly seen in nearly half of spike-specific TCRs. Repertoires in all cases were sampled only once the peak T cell response had passed. Mostly white British, mostly female donors; authors suggested clonal diversity may be underestimated.

Sequencing used immunoSEQ multiplex PCR; TCRdb keeps in-frame clones, though not all of them. The data show 100,000 to 150,000 clones, about 86% seen once. Per germline, CDR1 MDHEN and CDR2 SYDVKM. V dropped 4 bases and J dropped 8 bases, with 17 bases sitting between them. CDR3 length equals 14 residues. The source of this sequence is an adult in good health. The V gene is TRBV28, the J gene TRBJ1-2, with D uncertain. Sequenced material: peripheral blood, taken on day 0 of AZD1222 vaccination. The CDR3 DNA sequence: TGTGCCAGCAGTTCAGGTCAGGCTTCCAAGGGCTACACCTTC. Translating it yields CASSSGQASKGYTF.